The rows below give T cell receptor beta chains drawn from one sample of a study of blood T cell repertoires in COVID-19. TCRdb keeps only in-frame clones here, not all; method: immunoSEQ multiplex PCR. The sample lists about 210,000 clones; around 82% were seen once. Sequencing input: peripheral blood. The receptors shown here come from a woman aged 45-65 years with acute or convalescent COVID-19. Both conserved end residues are part of each CDR3. Each record gives: clone size, D gene, V gene, J gene, CDR3 protein, CDR3 DNA. A D gene is named only where the DNA matches it firmly. Clone size is shown for a subset of rows, as once, few, many or a class of expanded clone.

few,TRBD1,TRBV15,TRBJ2-7,CATSRAAGTGVYEQYF,TGTGCCACCAGCAGAGCGGCCGGGACAGGGGTCTACGAGCAGTACTTC
NA,NA,TRBV7-2,TRBJ2-7,CASSLIGGAGAQYEQYF,TGTGCCAGCAGCCTAATAGGGGGGGCAGGGGCTCAATACGAGCAGTACTTC
NA,TRBD1,TRBV28,TRBJ1-2,CASSLGTGGGGYTF,TGTGCCAGCAGTTTGGGGACAGGGGGCGGTGGCTACACCTTC
NA,TRBD2,TRBV28,TRBJ2-3,CASTSGGSGGGGTDTQYF,TGTGCCAGCACCTCGGGGGGTAGCGGGGGAGGGGGCACAGATACGCAGTATTTT
many,TRBD2,TRBV2,TRBJ2-2,CASTGGTSGSHTGELFF,TGTGCCAGCACAGGAGGGACTAGCGGGAGCCACACCGGGGAGCTGTTTTTT
NA,NA,TRBV6-5,TRBJ2-1,CASRKQGGGNEQFF,TGTGCCAGCAGGAAACAGGGAGGGGGCAATGAGCAGTTCTTC
NA,NA,TRBV11-2,TRBJ1-2,CASSLDTNYGYTF,TGTGCCAGCAGCTTAGACACTAACTATGGCTACACCTTC
NA,NA,TRBV11-3,TRBJ2-1,CASSLGNGNEQFF,TGTGCCAGCAGCTTAGGTAACGGCAATGAGCAGTTCTTC
NA,TRBD2,TRBV12-5,TRBJ2-5,CASAAPTSGREETQYF,TGTGCTAGTGCCGCACCGACTAGCGGGAGGGAAGAGACCCAGTACTTC
NA,TRBD2,TRBV6-2/TRBV6-3,TRBJ2-7,CASSYWTSGRHYEQYF,TGTGCCAGCAGTTACTGGACTAGCGGGAGACATTACGAGCAGTACTTC
NA,NA,TRBV2,TRBJ2-5,CASAPPRSLASFQETQYF,TGTGCCAGCGCCCCACCCAGATCACTAGCCTCCTTTCAAGAGACCCAGTACTTC
few,TRBD2,TRBV5-1,TRBJ2-3,CASSSLAGGSTDTQYF,TGCGCCAGCAGCTCCTTAGCGGGAGGCAGCACAGATACGCAGTATTTT
NA,TRBD2,TRBV19,TRBJ2-7,CASRSSGAPEQYF,TGTGCCAGTAGGTCTAGCGGGGCCCCGGAGCAGTACTTC
NA,NA,TRBV21-1,TRBJ2-7,CASSRCTGARKPWVSYEQYF,TGTGCCAGCAGCAGGTGTACAGGGGCGAGAAAACCCTGGGTTTCCTACGAGCAGTACTTC
NA,NA,TRBV25-1,TRBJ2-3,CASSERGTSTDTQYF,TGTGCCAGCAGTGAACGGGGAACTAGCACAGATACGCAGTATTTT
NA,TRBD1,TRBV5-5,TRBJ1-2,CASSLESTIGQGKNYGYTF,TGTGCCAGCAGCCTAGAGAGCACTATCGGACAGGGCAAAAACTATGGCTACACCTTC
NA,NA,TRBV2,TRBJ2-3,CASLAEEGTDTQYF,TGTGCCAGCTTAGCGGAGGAGGGCACAGATACGCAGTATTTT